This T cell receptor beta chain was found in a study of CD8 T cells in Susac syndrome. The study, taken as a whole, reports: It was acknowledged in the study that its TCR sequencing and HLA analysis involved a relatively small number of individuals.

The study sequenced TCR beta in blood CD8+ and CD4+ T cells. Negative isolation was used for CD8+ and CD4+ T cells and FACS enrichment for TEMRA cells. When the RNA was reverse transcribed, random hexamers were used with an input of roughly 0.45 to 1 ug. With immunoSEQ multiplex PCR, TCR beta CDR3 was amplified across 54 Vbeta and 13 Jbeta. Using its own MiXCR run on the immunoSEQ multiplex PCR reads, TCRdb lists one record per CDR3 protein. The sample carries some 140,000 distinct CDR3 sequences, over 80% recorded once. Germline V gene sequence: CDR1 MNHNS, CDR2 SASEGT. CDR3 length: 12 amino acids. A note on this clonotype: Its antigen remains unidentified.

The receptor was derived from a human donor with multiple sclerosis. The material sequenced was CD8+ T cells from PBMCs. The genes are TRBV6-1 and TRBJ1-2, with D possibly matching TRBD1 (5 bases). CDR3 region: CAGEEGFNGYTF. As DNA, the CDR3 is TGTGCAGGGGAAGAAGGCTTCAATGGCTACACCTTC.